The rows below give T cell receptor beta chains drawn from one sample of a study of naive and memory T cell subsets. Using its own MiXCR run on the UMI-ligation and nested PCR reads, TCRdb lists one record per CDR3 protein. The sample lists around 25,000 distinct CDR3 sequences; roughly 6% were seen once. The sequenced sample was skin, obtained from a tuberculin skin test site. The receptors were gathered from an adult in good health. CDR3s include the opening cysteine and the closing phenylalanine or tryptophan. D genes are given only for firm matches. Clone size is not always given. Where it is, it says once, few, many or a class for expanded clones.

>TRBV28|many|-|TRBJ2-7
CATRGWGSLSYEQYF
TGTGCCACCCGAGGGTGGGGGAGTCTCTCCTACGAGCAGTACTTC
>TRBV29-1|-|-|TRBJ1-3
CSASRGSGNTIYF
TGCAGCGCCTCCCGAGGCTCTGGAAACACCATATATTTT
>TRBV7-9|many|-|TRBJ2-1
CASSSPEGQHNEQFF
TGTGCCAGCAGCTCCCCCGAGGGACAACACAATGAGCAGTTCTTC
>TRBV11-2|many|-|TRBJ2-7
CASSLDVWATPRNF
TGTGCCAGCAGCCTAGATGTTTGGGCGACCCCTCGGAACTTC
>TRBV12-3/TRBV12-4|many|-|TRBJ1-5
CASSFNPKPQHF
TGTGCCAGCAGTTTCAATCCGAAGCCCCAGCATTTT
>TRBV20-1|few|-|TRBJ2-4
CSAEGATKNIQYF
TGCAGTGCGGAGGGGGCGACCAAAAACATTCAGTACTTC
>TRBV4-3|many|-|TRBJ2-2
CASSQVVTGELFF
TGCGCCAGCAGCCAAGTGGTGACCGGGGAGCTGTTTTTT
>TRBV7-2|many|-|TRBJ2-1
CASSSSLAGYNEQFF
TGTGCCAGCAGCTCCTCACTAGCAGGTTACAATGAGCAGTTCTTC
>TRBV28|many|-|TRBJ2-4
CASTNPRGIQYF
TGTGCCAGCACCAACCCCAGAGGCATTCAGTACTTC
>TRBV6-2/TRBV6-3|many|-|TRBJ2-5
CASSSLADFQETQYF
TGTGCCAGCAGTTCGCTAGCCGATTTCCAAGAGACCCAGTACTTC
>TRBV9|many|-|TRBJ1-1
CASSEPKYLGPYTEAFF
TGTGCCAGCAGCGAACCCAAATACCTGGGACCGTACACTGAAGCTTTCTTT
>TRBV19|few|-|TRBJ2-1
CASKRRAASSYNEQFF
TGTGCCAGTAAGAGGCGGGCGGCGAGCTCCTACAATGAGCAGTTCTTC
>TRBV5-1|many|-|TRBJ2-5
CASSLSGQGISETQYF
TGCGCCAGCAGCTTGAGTGGTCAGGGCATTTCAGAGACCCAGTACTTC
>TRBV7-6|many|TRBD2|TRBJ2-7
CASSPGLVSNEQYF
TGTGCCAGCAGCCCCGGACTAGTCTCAAACGAGCAGTACTTC
>TRBV2|few|-|TRBJ1-5
CASSERQGKSGPQHF
TGTGCCAGCAGTGAACGGCAGGGCAAATCGGGGCCCCAGCATTTT
>TRBV7-9|-|-|TRBJ1-1
CASSSGQLYEAFF
TGTGCCAGCAGCTCAGGACAGCTTTATGAAGCTTTCTTT
>TRBV21-1|few|-|TRBJ1-2
CALIPGQGDDGYTF
TGTGCCTTAATACCGGGACAGGGGGACGATGGCTACACCTTC
>TRBV20-1|few|-|TRBJ1-2
CSAKQLSNYGYTF
TGCAGTGCAAAACAACTGTCTAACTATGGCTACACCTTC
>TRBV27|few|-|TRBJ2-7
CASSLSSLYEQYF
TGTGCCAGCAGTTTATCCTCCCTTTACGAGCAGTACTTC
>TRBV20-1|medium-sized|TRBD2|TRBJ2-3
CSSVTSGRTDTQYF
TGCAGTTCCGTGACTAGCGGGCGCACAGATACGCAGTATTTT
>TRBV13|-|-|TRBJ1-6
CASNNKSSYNSPIHF
TGTGCCAGCAACAACAAGAGCTCCTATAATTCACCCATCCACTTT
>TRBV6-5|many|TRBD1|TRBJ2-3
CASSYWTGGEDTQYF
TGTGCCAGCAGTTATTGGACAGGGGGAGAAGATACGCAGTATTTT
>TRBV2|many|-|TRBJ2-1
CASSPGPDEQFF
TGTGCCAGCAGTCCCGGGCCGGACGAGCAGTTCTTC
>TRBV20-1|few|TRBD2|TRBJ2-3
CSASGGRLSTDTQYF
TGCAGTGCATCTGGCGGGAGACTTAGCACAGATACGCAGTATTTT
>TRBV11-1|many|-|TRBJ2-1
CASSSRDGVSYNEQFF
TGTGCCAGCAGCTCTCGGGACGGAGTCTCCTACAATGAGCAGTTCTTC
>TRBV23-1|-|-|TRBJ1-5
CASSQSKSQEHQPQHF
TGCGCCAGCAGTCAATCGAAATCTCAAGAACATCAGCCCCAGCATTTT
>TRBV10-3|-|TRBD2|TRBJ2-5
CAISDSGSRETQYF
TGTGCCATCAGCGATAGCGGGAGCCGGGAGACCCAGTACTTC
>TRBV6-5|few|-|TRBJ1-2
CASSPGYGYGYTF
TGTGCCAGCAGCCCCGGTTACGGCTATGGCTACACCTTC
>TRBV20-1|many|-|TRBJ2-1
CSALPTGVDYNEQFF
TGCAGTGCTCTCCCGACTGGGGTAGACTACAATGAGCAGTTCTTC
>TRBV4-1|many|-|TRBJ2-7
CASSQPPRGGSYEQYF
TGCGCCAGCAGCCAACCCCCCCGAGGTGGTTCCTACGAGCAGTACTTC
>TRBV5-4|few|TRBD2|TRBJ2-1
CASSFDSGSDEQFF
TGTGCCAGCAGCTTTGATAGCGGGAGCGATGAGCAGTTCTTC
>TRBV10-3|many|-|TRBJ1-1
CAIRAQPTWMNTEAFF
TGTGCCATCAGAGCCCAGCCTACCTGGATGAACACTGAAGCTTTCTTT
>TRBV5-6|many|-|TRBJ2-2
CASKGTGTQNTGELFF
TGTGCCAGCAAAGGAACCGGGACACAGAACACCGGGGAGCTGTTTTTT
>TRBV28|many|-|TRBJ2-7
CASSFGQAGYEQYF
TGTGCCAGCAGTTTTGGTCAGGCGGGATACGAGCAGTACTTC
>TRBV7-9|many|-|TRBJ2-7
CASSLGGGYEQYF
TGTGCCAGCAGCTTAGGCGGAGGCTACGAGCAGTACTTC
>TRBV9|many|-|TRBJ2-7
CASSVGQAAYEQYF
TGTGCCAGCAGCGTAGGGCAGGCTGCCTACGAGCAGTACTTC
>TRBV20-1|many|TRBD2|TRBJ2-3
CSAHMAGGADTQYF
TGCAGTGCTCATATGGCGGGAGGGGCGGATACGCAGTATTTT
>TRBV29-1|many|-|TRBJ2-6
CSAQTGAGANVLTF
TGCAGCGCCCAAACTGGGGCCGGGGCCAACGTCCTGACTTTC
>TRBV30|many|TRBD1|TRBJ2-7
CAWSVSTNRGYEQYF
TGTGCCTGGAGTGTTTCGACCAACAGGGGCTACGAGCAGTACTTC
>TRBV5-1|few|-|TRBJ1-1
CASTKEGRTEAFF
TGCGCCAGCACCAAGGAGGGGAGGACTGAAGCTTTCTTT
>TRBV4-1|many|TRBD1|TRBJ2-5
CASSQAGDSQETQYF
TGCGCCAGCAGCCAAGCAGGGGACAGCCAAGAGACCCAGTACTTC
>TRBV19|-|TRBD2|TRBJ2-7
CASTGLADFSPYEQYF
TGTGCCAGCACGGGACTAGCGGACTTTTCTCCCTACGAGCAGTACTTC
>TRBV3-1|many|TRBD2|TRBJ2-5
CASSQVLIASGGQETQYF
TGTGCCAGCAGCCAAGTGCTTATCGCTAGCGGGGGGCAAGAGACCCAGTACTTC
>TRBV6-6|many|-|TRBJ2-2
CASSYFGVGRTGELFF
TGTGCCAGCAGTTACTTCGGAGTAGGTAGAACCGGGGAGCTGTTTTTT
>TRBV4-3|many|-|TRBJ2-7
CASSQDNNYEQYF
TGCGCCAGCAGCCAAGATAACAACTACGAGCAGTACTTC
>TRBV2|many|-|TRBJ1-2
CASSVLLNYGYTF
TGTGCCAGCAGTGTACTTCTTAACTATGGCTACACCTTC
>TRBV2|few|TRBD2|TRBJ2-3
CASSSSGGTDTQYF
TGTGCCAGCAGTTCATCGGGGGGGACAGATACGCAGTATTTT
>TRBV4-3|-|-|TRBJ1-6
CASSQAPRDSPLHF
TGCGCCAGCAGCCAAGCCCCCAGGGACTCACCCCTCCACTTT
>TRBV25-1|-|-|TRBJ2-7
CASRDLNPSYEQYF
TGTGCCAGCAGGGACCTGAATCCCTCCTACGAGCAGTACTTC
>TRBV7-2|many|TRBD1|TRBJ2-1
CASSSRQGYYNEQFF
TGTGCCAGCAGCTCCAGACAGGGATACTACAATGAGCAGTTCTTC
>TRBV7-7|few|TRBD1|TRBJ2-7
CASSLDREDEQYF
TGTGCTAGCAGCTTGGACAGGGAGGACGAGCAGTACTTC
>TRBV4-3|-|-|TRBJ1-3
CASSQDPQGSGAGNTIYF
TGCGCCAGCAGCCAAGATCCCCAGGGTAGTGGAGCTGGAAACACCATATATTTT
>TRBV6-5|many|TRBD2|TRBJ2-7
CASRREGSYEQYF
TGTGCCAGCCGGCGGGAGGGCTCCTACGAGCAGTACTTC
>TRBV19|many|TRBD1|TRBJ2-6
CASSKPGTAGANVLTF
TGTGCCAGTAGTAAGCCCGGGACAGCTGGGGCCAACGTCCTGACTTTC
>TRBV20-1|many|-|TRBJ2-3
CSAPRLVSTDTQYF
TGCAGTGCCCCCCGACTAGTGAGCACAGATACGCAGTATTTT
>TRBV27|few|TRBD1|TRBJ2-2
CASSTGGAVPGELFF
TGTGCCAGCAGTACAGGGGGCGCAGTGCCCGGGGAGCTGTTTTTT
>TRBV5-1|medium-sized|TRBD1|TRBJ1-1
CASSPTEGTENTEAFF
TGCGCCAGCAGCCCTACCGAGGGGACAGAGAACACTGAAGCTTTCTTT